The next 27 T cell receptor beta chains were all read from a single sample in a study of molecular identifiers for immune sequencing clone quantification. TCRdb redid the calling of the PCR reads with MiXCR, one entry per CDR3 protein. The profile shows about 32,000 distinct CDR3 sequences, approximately 19% of them singletons. The sample consisted of naive CD8+ T cells from blood, with Jurkat cell RNA spiked in. As to subset: FACS-sorted CD8+CD4-CCR7+CD45RA+ naive T cells. Receptor source: a human donor in good health. Some libraries in this study had Jurkat cell RNA spiked in.

The chain joins TRBV4-3 to TRBJ2-7; D remains unclear. With 1 base removed from V and 4 bases from J, the gap between germline ends came to 8 bases. CDR1 is LGHNA, CDR2 YSLEER, per germline. This CDR3 has 13 residues. The CDR3 is CASSQGAGYEQYF. DNA of the CDR3: TGCGCCAGCAGCCAAGGGGCCGGATACGAGCAGTACTTC.

This clonotype was observed a few times. The V and J genes are TRBV7-9 and TRBJ2-1; 12 nucleotides match TRBD2. Trimming took 5 bases from V and 9 from J; bases not matched to a gene: 11. This CDR3 has 16 residues. Germline V gives CDR1 SEHNR, CDR2 FQNEAQ (reference sequence). CDR3 nucleotide sequence: TGTGCCAGCAGCGGGACTAGCGGGCCCCTGATGGGTGAGCAGTTCTTC. Protein: CASSGTSGPLMGEQFF.

This chain uses TRBV14 with TRBJ2-1, with D perhaps matching TRBD2 (6 bases). The CDR3 runs 18 residues. V lost 4 bases and J 4 bases, leaving 23 bases between the germline ends. Looked up from germline, CDR1 is SGHDN and CDR2 is FVKESK. In DNA form, the CDR3 reads TGTGCCAGCAGCCCGAGCCTTGGCGGCCCTGGACTATACAATGAGCAGTTCTTC. As protein: CASSPSLGGPGLYNEQFF.

Notes on this clonotype: This could be a read error, since a much larger clone is one nucleotide away. J is TRBJ2-3 and V is TRBV3-1; no reliable D call. This CDR3 comprises 13 residues. The V gene's germline CDR1 is LGHDT and CDR2 YNNKEL (reference sequence). In DNA, the CDR3 is TGTGCCAGCAGCCAAGAGATAGCAGATGCGCAGTATTTT. This codes for CASSQEIADAQYF.

With regard to this clonotype: A read error may be the cause here, since a much bigger clone is one base away. The chain carries TRBV29-1 and TRBJ1-3; 9 bases match TRBD1. The length of the CDR3 is 15 residues. The junction had 7 bases not matched to a gene; V was cut back by 4 bases and J by 3 bases. In germline, CDR1 is SQVTM, CDR2 ANQGSEA. CDR3 bases: TGCAGCGTTGGATTGGGACAGGGTTTTGGAAACACCATATATTTT. This translates into CSVGLGQGFGNTIYF.

This clonotype has a count of ten or more. CDR3 bases: TGTGCCAGCAGTTACTATACAGGGAACACTGAAGCTTTCTTT. Amino acids: CASSYYTGNTEAFF. The chain combines TRBV6-5 with TRBJ1-1; weak D call: TRBD1 (5 bases). The V end was cut by 1 base, the J end by 1 base, with 7 bases between. CDR3 length equals 14 residues. In germline, CDR1 is MNHEY, CDR2 SVGAGI.

This clonotype was recorded once. One base away lies a much larger clone, so this may be a sequencing read error. V is TRBV12-3 or TRBV12-4 and J is TRBJ1-4; D is perhaps TRBD1 (5 bases). The CDR3 consists of 16 residues. CDR3 sequence: CASSNRTGETNGKLFF. CDR3 DNA sequence: TGTGCCAGCAGTAACAGAACAGGAGAAACTAATGGAAAACTGTTTTTT.

In this sample, this clonotype is medium-sized. The chain employs TRBV19 and TRBJ2-3; the D gene is possibly TRBD1 (5 bases). The CDR3 is made up of 13 amino acids. V shed 6 bases and J shed 2 bases, with 9 bases lying between them. Germline V gives CDR1 LNHDA, CDR2 SQIVND (reference sequence). This chain's CDR3 is CASSDRATDTQYF. CDR3 nucleotide sequence: TGTGCCAGTAGCGACAGAGCCACAGATACGCAGTATTTT.

This clonotype was seen at least ten times. The V and J genes are TRBV19 and TRBJ2-1; 14 positions agree with TRBD2. Germline lookup yields CDR1 LNHDA and CDR2 SQIVND (reference sequence). The CDR3 is made up of 16 amino acids. Trimming took 4 bases from V and 1 from J; bases not matched to a gene: 0. CDR3 sequence reads: CASSRTSGGSYNEQFF. CDR3 sequence (DNA): TGTGCCAGTAGTAGGACTAGCGGGGGGTCCTACAATGAGCAGTTCTTC. The full variable domain, its missing parts supplied by reference TRBV19 and TRBJ2-1, is DGGITQSPKYLFRKEGQNVTLSCEQNLNHDAMYWYRQDPGQGLRLIYYSQIVNDFQKGDIAEGYSVSREKKESFPLTVTSAQKNPTAFYLCASSRTSGGSYNEQFFGPGTRLTVL.

This clonotype occurred many times. The chain recombines TRBV4-1 with TRBJ2-7; D may correspond to TRBD1 or TRBD2 (5 bases each). The CDR3 runs 14 residues. Germline V gives CDR1 MGHRA, CDR2 YSYEKL. V was shortened by 2 bases and J by 1 base, with 9 bases between the two germline ends. CDR3 nucleotide sequence: TGCGCCAGCAGCCAATTTGGGGGATCCTACGAGCAGTACTTC. The encoded protein is CASSQFGGSYEQYF.

This clonotype rates as medium-sized (0.01 to 0.1%). The genes are TRBV10-3 and TRBJ2-3; 8 positions agree with TRBD2. The trim removed 2 bases at V and 1 base at J, leaving 5 bases unmatched. Germline CDR1 reads ENHRY; CDR2 reads SYGVKD. This CDR3 is 16 amino acids long. CDR3 amino acids: CAISERLAGGTDTQYF. The CDR3 nucleotides are TGTGCCATCAGTGAGAGGCTAGCGGGCGGCACAGATACGCAGTATTTT.

This clonotype showed up many times. V usage is TRBV27 and J usage is TRBJ2-6; a weak D match, TRBD2 (5 bases). The length of the CDR3 is 15 residues. Trimming stripped 2 bases from V and 3 bases from J, with 8 bases between. In germline, CDR1 is MNHEY, CDR2 SMNVEV (reference sequence). Here the CDR3 DNA reads TGTGCCAGCAGTTTAGGAGGTGGTGGGGCCAACGTCCTGACTTTC. This codes for CASSLGGGGANVLTF.

This clonotype was seen many times. The rearrangement uses TRBV7-6 and TRBJ2-7; D gene ambiguous. Germline CDR1 is SGHVS and CDR2 is FNYEAQ. The germline V and J ends were trimmed by 5 bases and 4 bases, with 9 bases remaining between them. This CDR3 spans 12 amino acids. CDR3 bases: TGTGCCAGCAGCAACGTCCAGTACGAGCAGTACTTC. Its protein is CASSNVQYEQYF.

There are many counts of this clonotype. This sequence joins TRBV4-1 and TRBJ2-1; a possible D gene is TRBD2 (7 bases). V lost 1 base and J 2 bases, leaving 12 bases between the germline ends. Germline-derived CDR1 and CDR2 are MGHRA and YSYEKL. This CDR3 is built from 16 residues. The CDR3 DNA follows: TGCGCCAGCAGCCAAGTGGCGGGGGCCCCCTACAATGAGCAGTTCTTC. Its translation is CASSQVAGAPYNEQFF.

As regards this clonotype: The junction differs from germline at one of its ends, possibly a read error. The chain recombines TRBV4-1 with TRBJ1-3, with TRBD1 matching 10 bases. This CDR3 contains 17 residues. In germline, CDR1 is MGHRA, CDR2 YSYEKL. The CDR3 coding sequence is TGCGCCGGCAGCCAAGAGACAGGGGGCCTACCTGGAAACACCATATATTTT. This sequence encodes CAGSQETGGLPGNTIYF.

This clonotype was seen a few times. This chain connects TRBV3-1 to TRBJ2-5; 7 nucleotides match TRBD1. CDR3 length: 16 residues. Germline V gene lookup returns CDR1 LGHDT and CDR2 YNNKEL (reference sequence). The trim removed 0 bases at V and 6 bases at J, leaving 10 bases unmatched. CDR3 loop: CASSQDRQGRWKTQYF. CDR3 nucleotides: TGTGCCAGCAGCCAAGATAGACAGGGACGCTGGAAGACCCAGTACTTC.

Comment on this clonotype: Just one base apart from a much larger clone, this may be a read error. The chain joins TRBV4-1 to TRBJ2-1; maybe TRBD2 (6 bases). The CDR3 totals 15 residues. Germline V lookup: CDR1 MGHRA, CDR2 YSYEKL. The CDR3 nucleotides read TGCGCCAGCAGCCACCCGGGACTCGCCAACAATGGGCAGTTCTTC. This gives the protein CASSHPGLANNGQFF.

This clonotype was counted ten times or more. The J gene is TRBJ2-3, the V gene TRBV4-2, with 7 nucleotides matching TRBD1. Germline CDR1 LGHNA, CDR2 YNFKEQ. The trim removed 3 bases at V and 3 bases at J, leaving 12 bases unmatched. CDR3 size: 17 residues. The CDR3 DNA reads TGTGCCAGCAGCCAGGATCCCTTTCCGGGACAGACAGATACGCAGTATTTT. Residues: CASSQDPFPGQTDTQYF.

Many counts were recorded for this clonotype. The genes are TRBV27 and TRBJ2-3; D is ambiguous. The CDR3 length is 13 residues. Trimming took off 3 bases at V and 0 bases at J, with 4 bases between the two ends. Germline CDR1 and CDR2: MNHEY and SMNVEV (reference sequence). CDR3 in DNA: TGTGCCAGCAGTTTCCAGAGCACAGATACGCAGTATTTT. The encoded protein is CASSFQSTDTQYF.

By share of the sample, this clonotype is medium-sized (0.01 to 0.1%). The rearrangement joins TRBV29-1 to TRBJ2-3, with D possibly being TRBD1 (5 bases). This CDR3 is 15 amino acids long. Germline CDR1 and CDR2: SQVTM and ANQGSEA. The V end lost 0 bases, the J end lost 4 bases, and 14 bases lay between the germline ends. This CDR3 reads CSVEERGQGPDTQYF. The DNA for the CDR3 is TGCAGCGTTGAAGAGCGAGGCCAGGGCCCAGATACGCAGTATTTT.

The sample holds many counts of this clonotype. The chain is built from TRBV20-1 and TRBJ2-1; 8 bases agree with TRBD2. This CDR3 comprises 16 residues. The germline V gene has CDR1 DFQATT and CDR2 SNEGSKA (reference sequence). Trimming took 6 bases from V and 5 from J; bases not matched to a gene: 15. In nucleotides, the CDR3 is TGCAGTGCCCGAGGGCGGGGGGACCCTTGGCACAATGAGCAGTTCTTC. As protein: CSARGRGDPWHNEQFF.

The table lists this clonotype with many counts. The V call is TRBV13, the J call TRBJ2-7; TRBD1 matches 7 bases. The junction had 5 bases not matched to a gene; V was cut back by 5 bases and J by 4 bases. Germline V CDR1 and CDR2: PRHDT, FYEKMQ (reference sequence). The CDR3 covers 13 residues. CDR3 protein: CASSPQGMYEQYF. The CDR3 nucleotides are TGTGCCAGCAGCCCACAGGGGATGTACGAGCAGTACTTC.

Points on this clonotype: A much larger clone is a single base away; this may be a read error. V is TRBV2 and J is TRBJ2-7; the D gene is possibly TRBD1 (6 bases). Looked up from germline, CDR1 is SNHLY and CDR2 is FYNNEI. This CDR3 contains 15 residues. CDR3 coding DNA: TGTGCCAGCACCGAGCAGGGGAGTTCCGGCTACGGGCAGTACTTC. Encoded protein: CASTEQGSSGYGQYF.

This clonotype was detected only a few times. This chain's CDR3 is CASSLAAGDEKLFF. CDR3 bases: TGTGCCAGCAGCTTAGCGGCGGGAGATGAAAAACTGTTTTTT. The chain uses TRBV7-9 and TRBJ1-4; D not resolved. V shed 0 bases and J shed 6 bases, with 8 bases lying between them. Per the germline V gene, CDR1 is SEHNR and CDR2 is FQNEAQ (reference sequence). The CDR3 covers 14 residues.

In this sample, this clonotype turned up many times. The chain combines TRBV29-1 with TRBJ2-5; D gene uncertain. The V end lost 6 bases, the J end lost 2 bases, and 16 bases lay between the germline ends. The CDR3 totals 14 residues. Germline CDR1 SQVTM, CDR2 ANQGSEA. In DNA, the CDR3 is TGCAGCGTGACACCTGCAGAAAGACAAGAGACCCAGTACTTC. Its protein product is CSVTPAERQETQYF.

This clonotype was counted many times. This chain links TRBV30 with TRBJ2-1; D is unresolved. CDR1 is GTSNPN and CDR2 is SVGIG in the germline V gene (reference sequence). The V end lost 3 bases, the J end lost 4 bases, and 7 bases lay between the germline ends. CDR3 size: 12 residues. The CDR3 spells CAWRPRYNEQFF. The CDR3 DNA reads as TGTGCCTGGAGGCCCCGGTACAATGAGCAGTTCTTC.

This clonotype was seen a few times. The chain links TRBV12-3 or TRBV12-4 to TRBJ1-1; D unclear. Trimming cost V 6 bases and J 0 bases, with 11 bases left between them. CDR3 length: 14 amino acids. This chain's CDR3 is CASRPTDMNTEAFF. Here the CDR3 DNA reads TGTGCCAGCAGGCCGACGGATATGAACACTGAAGCTTTCTTT.